This T cell receptor beta chain was sequenced during a study of T-cell reconstitution after alpha-beta-depleted transplantation in children. The CDR3 extends over 15 amino acids. After removal of 1 base from V and 4 bases from J, the junction contained 3 bases not matched to a gene. Germline CDR1 and CDR2: SGHRS and YFSETQ. In its sample, this clonotype was seen many times. The library targeted TCRbeta and was prepared with unique molecular identifiers. TCRdb independently ran MiXCR on the PCR reads; one entry per CDR3 protein. The sample lists 440,000 or so distinct CDR3 sequences, roughly two fifths seen once, with under 35% in the top ten.

The chain joins TRBV5-1 to TRBJ2-1, with 9 bases fitting TRBD1. This clonotype was obtained from a girl aged 2 to 9 with aplastic anemia, due to receive a stem cell transplant. Material: PBMCs, obtained before TCRalphabeta/CD19-depleted stem cell transplant. CDR3 bases: TGCGCCAGCAGCTTGATGACAGGGGGATACAATGAGCAGTTCTTC. It yields the protein CASSLMTGGYNEQFF.